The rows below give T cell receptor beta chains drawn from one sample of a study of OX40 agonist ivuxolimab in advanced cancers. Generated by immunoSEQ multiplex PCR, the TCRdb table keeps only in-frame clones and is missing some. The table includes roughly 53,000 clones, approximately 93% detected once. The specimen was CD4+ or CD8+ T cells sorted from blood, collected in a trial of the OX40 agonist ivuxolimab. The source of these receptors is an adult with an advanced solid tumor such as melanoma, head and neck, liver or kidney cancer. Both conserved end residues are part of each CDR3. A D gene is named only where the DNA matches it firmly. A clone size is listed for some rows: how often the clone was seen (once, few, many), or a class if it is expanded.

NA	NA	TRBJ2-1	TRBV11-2	CASSSGNEQFF	TGTGCCAGCAGTTCAGGGAATGAGCAGTTCTTC
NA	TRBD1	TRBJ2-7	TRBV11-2	CASSLRALGQGFYEQYF	TGTGCCAGCAGCCTACGTGCTCTGGGACAGGGCTTTTACGAGCAGTACTTC
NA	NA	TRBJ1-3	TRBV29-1	CSVEDSGNTIYF	TGCAGCGTTGAAGATTCTGGAAACACCATATATTTT
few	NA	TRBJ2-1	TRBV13	CASSTRNEPYNEQFF	TGTGCCAGCAGCACCCGGAACGAGCCTTACAATGAGCAGTTCTTC
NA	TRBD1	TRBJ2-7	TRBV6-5	CASSYSIGQESYEQYF	TGTGCCAGCAGTTACTCGATAGGACAGGAATCCTACGAGCAGTACTTC
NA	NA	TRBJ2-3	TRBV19	CASSIDLRGTDTQYF	TGTGCCAGTAGTATAGATCTCAGGGGCACAGATACGCAGTATTTT
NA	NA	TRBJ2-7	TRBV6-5	CASSFAVRTYEQYF	TGTGCCAGCAGTTTCGCGGTCAGGACCTACGAGCAGTACTTC
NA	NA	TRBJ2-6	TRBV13	CASSLSFSVWGTDGANVLTF	TGTGCCAGCAGCTTGTCTTTCTCGGTTTGGGGGACGGACGGGGCCAACGTCCTGACTTTC
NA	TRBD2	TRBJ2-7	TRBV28	CASDTKLAGAGEQYF	TGTGCCAGCGACACAAAACTAGCGGGAGCGGGCGAGCAGTACTTC
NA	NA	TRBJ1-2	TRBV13	CASSGEGGGANYGYTF	TGTGCCAGCAGCGGAGAGGGCGGGGGAGCCAACTATGGCTACACCTTC
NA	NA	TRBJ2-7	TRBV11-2	CASSAHPGSEQYF	TGTGCCAGCAGCGCGCATCCTGGAAGCGAGCAGTACTTC
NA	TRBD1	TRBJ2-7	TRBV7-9	CASSSGTGPYEQYF	TGTGCCAGCAGCTCCGGGACAGGGCCGTACGAGCAGTACTTC
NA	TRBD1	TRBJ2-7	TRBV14	CASRDSHSYEQYF	TGTGCCAGTAGGGACAGCCACTCCTACGAGCAGTACTTC
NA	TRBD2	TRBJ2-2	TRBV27	CASSPGTSGRGELFF	TGTGCCAGCAGTCCCGGGACTAGCGGGAGGGGGGAGCTGTTTTTT
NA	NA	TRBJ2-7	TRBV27	CASSLSAGTHIFYEQYF	TGTGCCAGCAGTTTATCCGCCGGGACACACATTTTTTACGAGCAGTACTTC
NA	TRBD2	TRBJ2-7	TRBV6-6	CASLVASGSWDEQYF	TGTGCCAGCCTCGTGGCTAGCGGGAGTTGGGACGAGCAGTACTTC
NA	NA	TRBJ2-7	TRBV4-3	CASSQGGTWDEQYF	TGCGCCAGCAGCCAAGGTGGTACCTGGGACGAGCAGTACTTC
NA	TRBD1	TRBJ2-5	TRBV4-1	CASSPRQGGAETQYF	TGCGCCAGCAGCCCTCGACAGGGGGGGGCGGAGACCCAGTACTTC
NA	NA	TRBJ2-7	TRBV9	CASSVVEAPDYEQYF	TGTGCCAGCAGCGTAGTGGAAGCTCCCGATTACGAGCAGTACTTC
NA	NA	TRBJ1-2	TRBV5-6	CASSPATAIDWDYGYTF	TGTGCCAGCAGCCCAGCCACCGCGATAGACTGGGACTATGGCTACACCTTC
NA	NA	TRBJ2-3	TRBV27	CASSLSGWGRLDTQYF	TGTGCCAGCAGTTTATCGGGATGGGGGCGTCTCGATACGCAGTATTTT
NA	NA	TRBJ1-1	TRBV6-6	CASSHPSTLRGTEAFF	TGTGCCAGCAGTCACCCTTCTACATTAAGGGGCACTGAAGCTTTCTTT
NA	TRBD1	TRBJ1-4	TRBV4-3	CASSQDSGGDEKLFF	TGCGCCAGCAGCCAAGATTCAGGGGGCGATGAAAAACTGTTTTTT
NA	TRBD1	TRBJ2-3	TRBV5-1	CASSLQDRVMYF	TGCGCCAGCAGCTTACAAGACAGGGTAATGTATTTT
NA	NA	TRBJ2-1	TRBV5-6	CASKTSEWDNEQFF	TGTGCCAGCAAAACCAGCGAGTGGGACAATGAGCAGTTCTTC
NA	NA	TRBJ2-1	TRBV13	CASSLWGDEQFF	TGTGCCAGCAGCCTCTGGGGGGATGAGCAGTTCTTC
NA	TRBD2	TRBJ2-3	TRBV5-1	CASSLAGGLADTQYF	TGCGCCAGCAGCCTAGCGGGAGGATTAGCAGATACGCAGTATTTT
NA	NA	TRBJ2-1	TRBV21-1	CASSKGEDRGGDEQFF	TGTGCCAGCAGCAAAGGGGAGGACAGGGGAGGGGATGAGCAGTTCTTC
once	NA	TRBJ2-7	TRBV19	CASSRTTRSYEQYF	TGTGCCAGTAGTAGGACTACCCGCTCCTACGAGCAGTACTTC
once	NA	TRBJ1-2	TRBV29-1	CSVAGSGGYTF	TGCAGCGTTGCGGGGAGCGGGGGCTACACCTTC
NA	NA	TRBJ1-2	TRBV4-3	CASSQAGQTVYGYTF	TGCGCCAGCAGCCAAGCTGGACAGACAGTCTATGGCTACACCTTC
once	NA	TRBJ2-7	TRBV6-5	CASSLGVPYEQYF	TGTGCCAGCAGTTTGGGGGTTCCCTACGAGCAGTACTTC
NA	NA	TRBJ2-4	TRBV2	CASSEWAGTIQYF	TGTGCCAGCAGTGAATGGGCAGGGACCATTCAGTACTTC
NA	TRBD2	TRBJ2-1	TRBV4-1	CASSQRTSGSSNEQFF	TGCGCCAGCAGCCAACGGACTAGCGGGAGTTCTAATGAGCAGTTCTTC
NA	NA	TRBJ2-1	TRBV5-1	CASREWTAYNEQFF	TGCGCCAGCAGGGAATGGACAGCCTACAATGAGCAGTTCTTC